This T cell receptor beta chain came from a study of cytomegalovirus exposure and HLA in healthy donors. The study's findings and limits: Researchers reported that a few CMV-associated chains were confirmed in vitro as CMV antigen-specific.

In germline, CDR1 is SNHLY, CDR2 FYNNEI. The CDR3 consists of 17 residues. With 4 bases clipped from V and 0 bases from J, the junction kept 9 bases outside the gene matches. With 60 Vbeta and 13 Jbeta primers, the PCR was carried out. Profiling relied on immunoSEQ multiplex PCR, and the TCRdb table lists in-frame clones only, not all of them. The repertoire has about 130,000 clones, approximately 80% of them found once; the top ten carry roughly 3.7%. Comments on this clone: Its antigen is not identified.

The J gene is TRBJ2-3, the V gene TRBV2; 8 nucleotides line up with TRBD1. This TCR was recovered from a male donor in good health and CMV-seronegative. Sequences were obtained from PBMCs. The CDR3 here is CASSGDRRVASTDTQYF. As DNA, the CDR3 is TGTGCCAGCAGTGGGGACAGGAGGGTCGCTAGCACAGATACGCAGTATTTT.